Shown below are 28 T cell receptor beta chains from a single sample sequenced in a study of blood T cell repertoires in COVID-19. Assay used: immunoSEQ multiplex PCR; TCRdb lists only in-frame clones, some missing. The repertoire holds approximately 290,000 clones, with nearly 90% as singletons. The sample consisted of PBMCs or T cells enriched from blood (not recorded which). The receptors stem from a woman between 18 and 29 years old with acute COVID-19.

The chain uses TRBV29-1 and TRBJ1-1; TRBD1 might be the D (6 bases). This CDR3 is 14 amino acids long. The V gene lost 6 bases and the J gene lost 1 base, with 15 bases spanning the gap. Germline CDR1 SQVTM, CDR2 ANQGSEA. In DNA form, the CDR3 reads TGCAGCGTGCTATCATTGACAGGGAACACTGAAGCTTTCTTT. This encodes CSVLSLTGNTEAFF.

CDR3 in amino acids: CASSSPSEREGYEQFF. Written as DNA, the CDR3 is TGTGCCAGCAGCTCCCCCTCCGAGCGGGAGGGTTATGAGCAGTTCTTC. The V and J genes are TRBV11-3 and TRBJ2-1, with TRBD2 matching over 10 bases. Looked up from germline, CDR1 is SGHNT and CDR2 is YENEEA. The CDR3 spans 16 residues. V shed 4 bases, J shed 8 bases, and the junction held 11 bases outside the gene matches.

The chain combines TRBV12-5 with TRBJ1-1; D is possibly TRBD1 (6 bases). The CDR3 totals 11 residues. Germline V CDR1 and CDR2: LGHNT, FRNRAP. V lost 7 bases to trimming and J lost 11 bases, with 14 bases between them. DNA for the CDR3: TGTGCTAGTGTTTTAAACAGGGATGCTTTCTTT. It encodes CASVLNRDAFF.

This clone was seen once. This chain joins TRBV10-3 and TRBJ2-3, with 7 bases matching TRBD1. Germline-derived CDR1 and CDR2 are ENHRY and SYGVKD. J gave up 6 bases and V 8 bases, and 17 bases lay outside the gene matches. The length of the CDR3 is 16 residues. As DNA, the CDR3 is TGTGCCATCGGGGGTGGGACAGATGAACTTCCCGATACGCAGTATTTT. Encoded protein: CAIGGGTDELPDTQYF.

The rearrangement links TRBV30 to TRBJ2-7; D remains unclear. The CDR3 runs to 10 residues. Germline V CDR1 and CDR2: GTSNPN, SVGIG (reference sequence). V gave up 2 bases and J gave up 6 bases, with 5 bases separating them. In DNA, the CDR3 is TGTGCCTGGAGTACGGGCGAGCAGTACTTC. Amino acids: CAWSTGEQYF.

The chain couples TRBV10-1 to TRBJ2-1; 8 bases map to TRBD1. The V and J ends lost 2 bases and 12 bases, in that order; junction bases with no gene match: 3. The V gene's germline CDR1 is WNHNN and CDR2 SYGVQD (reference sequence). CDR3 length equals 12 residues. CDR3 in DNA: TGCGCCAGCAGTGAGATGCAGGGGGCGCAGTTCTTC. Translation gives CASSEMQGAQFF.

The chain carries TRBV7-2 and TRBJ2-1; the D gene is possibly TRBD2 (6 bases). V gave up 2 bases and J gave up 7 bases, with 15 bases separating them. The CDR3 loop spans 15 amino acids. Germline V gives CDR1 SGHTA, CDR2 FQGNSA. CDR3 in amino acids: CASSLLTGTLNEQFF. The CDR3 DNA reads TGTGCCAGCAGCTTATTGACCGGGACTCTAAATGAGCAGTTCTTC.

This rearrangement joins TRBV5-8 to TRBJ2-7; 9 bases are shared with TRBD2. V trimming: 0 bases; J trimming: 5 bases; junction bases outside the gene matches: 12. This CDR3 contains 17 residues. In germline, CDR1 is SGHTS, CDR2 YDEGEE. DNA of the CDR3: TGTGCCAGCAGCTTGGCAGCTAGCGGGACGGGTCCTAACGAGCAGTACTTC. Translation: CASSLAASGTGPNEQYF.

V is TRBV6-5 and J is TRBJ2-2, with 8 bases identical to TRBD1. The CDR3 runs 15 residues. From germline, CDR1 is MNHEY and CDR2 SVGAGI. The V gene end was trimmed by 4 bases and the J gene end by 7 bases; junction bases not matched to a gene: 8. The chain's CDR3 is CASSSTGGTGGELFF. CDR3 coding DNA: TGTGCCAGCAGTTCCACAGGGGGTACGGGCGGGGAGCTGTTTTTT.

The V call is TRBV28, the J call TRBJ2-7; 9 bases are shared with TRBD1. The CDR3 loop spans 13 amino acids. Germline CDR1 reads MDHEN; CDR2 reads SYDVKM. The trim removed 6 bases at V and 5 bases at J, leaving 5 bases unmatched. As DNA, the CDR3 is TGTGCCAGCAGCCGGGGACAGGGCGACGAGCAGTACTTC. This codes for CASSRGQGDEQYF.

The V gene is TRBV30, the J gene TRBJ2-1; D is unclear. Germline V gives CDR1 GTSNPN, CDR2 SVGIG (reference sequence). This CDR3 has 17 residues. The V and J ends lost 0 bases and 8 bases respectively, with 23 bases between them. Here the CDR3 DNA reads TGTGCCTGGAGTGTATGGCTAGGAACGGGTGGAGAGTATGAGCAGTTCTTC. This codes for CAWSVWLGTGGEYEQFF.

In this sample, this clone turned up a few times. The chain carries TRBV7-9 and TRBJ1-2; 7 bases align to TRBD1. The J segment lost 8 bases and the V segment lost 3 bases, leaving 6 bases of the junction unmatched. Per germline, CDR1 SEHNR and CDR2 FQNEAQ (reference sequence). The CDR3 contains 13 residues. The CDR3 DNA is TGTGCCAGCAGCTTCAGACAGGGTGGGGGCTACACCTTC. Its translation is CASSFRQGGGYTF.

This clone was seen a handful of times. The V call is TRBV29-1, the J call TRBJ1-5; possible D gene TRBD1, 6 bases. The length of the CDR3 is 13 residues. V lost 4 bases, J lost 7 bases, and 14 bases lay in between. Germline-derived CDR1 and CDR2 are SQVTM and ANQGSEA. This CDR3 is CSVVTGLEQPQHF. DNA for the CDR3: TGCAGCGTTGTGACAGGTCTAGAGCAGCCCCAGCATTTT.

The V and J genes are TRBV25-1 and TRBJ2-1, with a possible D match to TRBD2 (6 bases). The germline V gene has CDR1 MGHDK and CDR2 SYGVNS. V was cut by 5 bases and J by 6 bases, with 14 bases left in between. CDR3 length: 14 residues. CDR3 residues: CASSIREYSNEQFF. For the CDR3, the DNA is TGTGCCAGCAGTATCCGGGAGTACTCCAATGAGCAGTTCTTC.

This clone was found a few times. This rearrangement joins TRBV7-9 to TRBJ1-2, with 7 positions matching TRBD1. The J segment lost 2 bases and the V segment lost 1 base, leaving 1 base of the junction unmatched. The CDR3 runs 14 residues. The germline CDR1 and CDR2 sequences are SEHNR and FQNEAQ (reference sequence). CDR3 residues: CASSLGRGNYGYTF. CDR3 DNA: TGTGCCAGCAGCTTAGGCAGGGGGAACTATGGCTACACCTTC.

The V and J genes are TRBV24-1 and TRBJ2-3; D might be TRBD2 (5 bases). In germline, CDR1 is KGHDR, CDR2 SFDVKD. V lost 2 bases and J 1 base, leaving 15 bases between the germline ends. This CDR3 comprises 17 residues. In nucleotides, the CDR3 is TGTGCCACCAGTGATTGGACCCCCCACGGGGGCACAGATACGCAGTATTTT. Amino acid sequence: CATSDWTPHGGTDTQYF.

The chain joins TRBV5-1 to TRBJ2-7, with 9 bases matching TRBD2. The CDR3 spans 16 residues. J gave up 0 bases and V 4 bases, and 8 bases lay outside the gene matches. Germline CDR1 is SGHRS and CDR2 is YFSETQ. Written as DNA, the CDR3 is TGCGCCAGCAGCGAGGGAAATAGCGGGAGCTCCTACGAGCAGTACTTC. This gives the protein CASSEGNSGSSYEQYF. Full variable domain (missing parts from reference TRBV5-1 and TRBJ2-7): KAGVTQTPRYLIKTRGQQVTLSCSPISGHRSVSWYQQTPGQGLQFLFEYFSETQRNKGNFPGRFSGRQFSNSRSEMNVSTLELGDSALYLCASSEGNSGSSYEQYFGPGTRLTVT.

The rearrangement uses TRBV5-4 and TRBJ2-1; tentatively, D is TRBD1 (5 bases). Germline loops: CDR1 SGHNT, CDR2 YYREEE (reference sequence). The CDR3 spans 15 residues. The ends were cut back, 5 bases at V and 4 bases at J, with 16 bases in the middle. DNA for the CDR3: TGTGCCAGCAGTAATCAAGCTGGGGCTTACAATGAGCAGTTCTTC. Translation: CASSNQAGAYNEQFF.

This chain connects TRBV11-3 to TRBJ2-1, with D unresolved. Trimming cost V 0 bases and J 0 bases, with 9 bases left between them. Per the germline V gene, CDR1 is SGHNT and CDR2 is YENEEA. This CDR3 has 16 residues. CDR3 nucleotides: TGTGCCAGCAGCTTAGATTCCGCGAGCTCCTACAATGAGCAGTTCTTC. As protein: CASSLDSASSYNEQFF.

The chain employs TRBV7-2 and TRBJ1-2; D unresolved. Germline V gene sequence: CDR1 SGHTA, CDR2 FQGNSA. Trimming shortened V by 4 bases and J by 6 bases, and 9 bases separated the two germline ends. CDR3 length: 12 amino acids. DNA for the CDR3: TGTGCCAGCAGCTACTCAGGCCATGGCTACACCTTC. It specifies CASSYSGHGYTF.

The chain combines TRBV28 with TRBJ1-2; the D gene is possibly TRBD1 (6 bases). Germline V gives CDR1 MDHEN, CDR2 SYDVKM. Trimming stripped 3 bases from V and 6 bases from J, with 11 bases between. This CDR3 has 13 residues. Written as DNA, the CDR3 is TGTGCCAGCAGTTTGGCTCAGGGGAATGGCTACACCTTC. Translating gives CASSLAQGNGYTF.

J is TRBJ1-1 and V is TRBV10-3; tentative D call: TRBD1 (5 bases). Trimming took off 5 bases at V and 4 bases at J, with 14 bases between the two ends. This CDR3 contains 14 residues. Germline V gene lookup returns CDR1 ENHRY and CDR2 SYGVKD. The CDR3 DNA sequence: TGTGCCATCAGTTCACAGGAGCTGAGCACTGAAGCTTTCTTT. It yields the protein CAISSQELSTEAFF.

V and J are TRBV7-9 and TRBJ1-1; the match to TRBD1 covers 10 bases. Germline V lookup: CDR1 SEHNR, CDR2 FQNEAQ (reference sequence). The junction had 5 bases not matched to a gene; V was cut back by 3 bases and J by 4 bases. CDR3 length: 15 residues. The CDR3 loop reads CASSFPRTGGTEAFF. The CDR3 DNA sequence: TGTGCCAGCAGCTTCCCCCGGACAGGGGGCACTGAAGCTTTCTTT.

This chain joins TRBV28 and TRBJ2-1, with 9 bases identical to TRBD2. V dropped 2 bases and J dropped 5; count of bases not matched to a gene: 7. The CDR3 length is 16 residues. Germline-derived CDR1 and CDR2 are MDHEN and SYDVKM. The CDR3 protein is CASSLRTSAYDNEQFF. For the CDR3, the DNA is TGTGCCAGCAGTTTACGGACTAGCGCCTATGACAATGAGCAGTTCTTC.

J is TRBJ2-7 and V is TRBV5-1; the D gene is possibly TRBD1 (6 bases). The V gene's germline CDR1 is SGHRS and CDR2 YFSETQ. The CDR3 spans 17 residues. The ends were cut back, 4 bases at V and 5 bases at J, with 25 bases in the middle. The CDR3 nucleotides are TGCGCCAGCAGCATTCTAACAGGGATCCCGGCTAGGGACGAGCAGTACTTC. Translating it yields CASSILTGIPARDEQYF.

This chain links TRBV12-3 or TRBV12-4 with TRBJ2-1; D is ambiguous. Trimming pared 4 bases from V and 6 bases from J, leaving 7 bases between. The CDR3 runs 12 residues. The DNA of the CDR3 is TGTGCCAGCAGTTCCTCGGGCAATGAGCAGTTCTTC. Translation: CASSSSGNEQFF.

J is TRBJ1-5 and V is TRBV15; the D gene is possibly TRBD1 (6 bases). Germline assignment: CDR1 LNHNV and CDR2 YYDKDF (reference sequence). CDR3 size: 16 residues. V was pared by 5 bases and J by 3 bases, with 17 bases between. In DNA form, the CDR3 reads TGTGCCACCAGCCGATACAGGGATAGAGTCAATCAGCCCCAGCATTTT. It encodes CATSRYRDRVNQPQHF.

This rearrangement joins TRBV6-5 to TRBJ1-2; maybe TRBD1 (6 bases). The germline V gene encodes CDR1 MNHEY and CDR2 SVGAGI. This CDR3 has 15 amino acids. Trimming took off 2 bases at V and 6 bases at J, with 16 bases between the two ends. As DNA, the CDR3 is TGTGCCAGCAGTTACAACCCCAGGGGAAGGGATGGCTACACCTTC. As protein: CASSYNPRGRDGYTF.